Shown below are 5 T cell receptor beta chains from a single sample sequenced in a study of blood T cell repertoires in COVID-19. Clones were sequenced by immunoSEQ multiplex PCR, and TCRdb holds only the in-frame ones, with some missing. This sample has some 130,000 clones, with around 82% found just once. The source material was PBMCs or T cells enriched from blood (not recorded which). The receptors come from a middle-aged man with acute COVID-19.

This clone has a single count. The CDR3 bases are TGTGCCAGCAGCTTCCTAAGCGGCACTGAAGCTTTCTTT. This sequence encodes CASSFLSGTEAFF. This chain uses TRBV5-4 with TRBJ1-1; D remains unclear. Germline CDR1 is SGHNT and CDR2 is YYREEE (reference sequence). The CDR3 loop spans 13 amino acids. The V end was cut by 2 bases, the J end by 4 bases, with 9 bases between.

The chain couples TRBV28 to TRBJ2-1; maybe TRBD2 (5 bases). Germline CDR1 is MDHEN and CDR2 is SYDVKM. The CDR3 is 15 amino acids. V gave up 4 bases and J gave up 7 bases, with 17 bases separating them. The CDR3 is CASSSSPGEGNEQFF. CDR3 DNA sequence: TGTGCCAGCAGTTCCTCCCCTGGAGAGGGTAATGAGCAGTTCTTC.

The sample holds a few counts of this clone. The chain combines TRBV18 with TRBJ1-5; TRBD1 aligns across 8 bases. V shed 6 bases and J 9 bases; nucleotides not matched to a gene: 10. CDR3 size: 14 residues. Per the germline V gene, CDR1 is KGHSH and CDR2 is LQKENI. The CDR3 loop reads CASSPGTGSTPQHF. CDR3 sequence (DNA): TGTGCCAGCTCTCCAGGGACAGGCTCCACGCCCCAGCATTTT.

This clone was picked up one time. The V gene is TRBV7-2, the J gene TRBJ2-1; the D gene is possibly TRBD1 (5 bases). CDR1 SGHTA and CDR2 FQGNSA come from the germline V gene. This CDR3 is built from 14 residues. V lost 6 bases, J lost 8 bases, and 17 bases lay in between. The CDR3 sequence: CASRGVPLSYEQFF. As DNA, the CDR3 is TGTGCCAGCAGAGGGGTTCCCCTTTCATATGAGCAGTTCTTC.

The gene calls are TRBV28 and TRBJ1-2, with D tentatively TRBD1 (6 bases). Per germline, CDR1 MDHEN and CDR2 SYDVKM. The CDR3 has 13 residues. The V end was cut by 7 bases, the J end by 1 base, with 10 bases between. CDR3 bases: TGTGCCAGCAATACGGACAGTAACTATGGCTACACCTTC. Its translation: CASNTDSNYGYTF.